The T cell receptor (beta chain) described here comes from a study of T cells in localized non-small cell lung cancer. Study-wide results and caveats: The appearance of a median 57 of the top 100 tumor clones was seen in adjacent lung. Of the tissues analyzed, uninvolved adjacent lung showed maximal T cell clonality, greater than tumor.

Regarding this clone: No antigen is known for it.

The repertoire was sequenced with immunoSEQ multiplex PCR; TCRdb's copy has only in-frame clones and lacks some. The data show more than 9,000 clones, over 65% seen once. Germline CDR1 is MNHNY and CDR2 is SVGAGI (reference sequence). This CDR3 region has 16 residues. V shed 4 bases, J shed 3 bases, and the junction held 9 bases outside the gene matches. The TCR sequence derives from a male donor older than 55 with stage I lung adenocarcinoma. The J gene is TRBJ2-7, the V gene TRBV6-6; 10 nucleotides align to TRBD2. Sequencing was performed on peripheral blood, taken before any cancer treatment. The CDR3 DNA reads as TGTGCCAGCAGTTCCAATCTAGCGGGGGCCAACTACGAGCAGTACTTC. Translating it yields CASSSNLAGANYEQYF.